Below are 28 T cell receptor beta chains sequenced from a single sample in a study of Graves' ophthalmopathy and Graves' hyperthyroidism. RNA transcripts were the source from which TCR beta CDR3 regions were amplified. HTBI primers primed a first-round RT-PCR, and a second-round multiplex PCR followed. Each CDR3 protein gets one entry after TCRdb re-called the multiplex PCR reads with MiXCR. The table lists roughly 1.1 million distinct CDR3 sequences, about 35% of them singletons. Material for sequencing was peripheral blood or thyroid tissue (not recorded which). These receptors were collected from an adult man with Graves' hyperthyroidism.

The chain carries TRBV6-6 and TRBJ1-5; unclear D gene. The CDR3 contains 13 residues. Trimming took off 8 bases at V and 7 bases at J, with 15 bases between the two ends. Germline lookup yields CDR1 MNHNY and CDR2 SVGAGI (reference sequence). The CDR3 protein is CASSREFRQPQHF. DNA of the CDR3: TGTGCCAGCTCACGCGAGTTCCGGCAGCCCCAGCATTTT.

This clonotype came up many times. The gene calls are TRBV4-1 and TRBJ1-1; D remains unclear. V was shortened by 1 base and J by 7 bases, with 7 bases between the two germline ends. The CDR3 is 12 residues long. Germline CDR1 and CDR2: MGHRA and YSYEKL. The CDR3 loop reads CASSQAANEAFF. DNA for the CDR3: TGCGCCAGCAGCCAAGCCGCAAATGAAGCTTTCTTT.

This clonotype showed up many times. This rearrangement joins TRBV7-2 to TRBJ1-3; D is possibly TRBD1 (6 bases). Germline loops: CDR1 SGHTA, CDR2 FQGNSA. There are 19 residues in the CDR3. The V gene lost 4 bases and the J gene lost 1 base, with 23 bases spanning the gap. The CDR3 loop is CASSSPSTYRDRSGNTIYF. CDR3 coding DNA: TGTGCCAGCAGCTCTCCCTCAACGTACAGGGATCGATCTGGAAACACCATATATTTT.

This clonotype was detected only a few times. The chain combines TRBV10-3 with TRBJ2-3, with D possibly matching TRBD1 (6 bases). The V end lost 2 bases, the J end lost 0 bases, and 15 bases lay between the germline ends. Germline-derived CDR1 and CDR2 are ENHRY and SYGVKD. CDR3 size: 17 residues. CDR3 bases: TGTGCCATCAGTGAGCCAGGGGCCACAGGGAGCACAGATACGCAGTATTTT. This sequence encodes CAISEPGATGSTDTQYF.

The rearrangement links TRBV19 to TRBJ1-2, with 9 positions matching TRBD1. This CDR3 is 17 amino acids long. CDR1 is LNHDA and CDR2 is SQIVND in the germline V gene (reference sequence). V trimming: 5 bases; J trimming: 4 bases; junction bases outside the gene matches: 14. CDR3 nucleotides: TGTGCCAGTAGTGTCGACAGCTGGGACAGGGACTTCTATGGCTACACCTTC. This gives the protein CASSVDSWDRDFYGYTF.

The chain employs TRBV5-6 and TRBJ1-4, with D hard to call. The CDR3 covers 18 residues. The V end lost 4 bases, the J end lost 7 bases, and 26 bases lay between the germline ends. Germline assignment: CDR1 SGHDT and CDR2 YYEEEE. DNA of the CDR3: TGTGCCAGCAGCCGCGGGATCTTTTTGGTACAGTCGAGTGAAAAACTGTTTTTT. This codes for CASSRGIFLVQSSEKLFF.

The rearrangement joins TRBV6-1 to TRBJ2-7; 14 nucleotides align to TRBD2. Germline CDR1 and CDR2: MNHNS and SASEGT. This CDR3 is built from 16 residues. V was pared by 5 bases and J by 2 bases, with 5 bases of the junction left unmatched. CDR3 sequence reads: CASSTGTSGGPYEQYF. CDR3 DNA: TGTGCCAGCAGTACGGGGACTAGCGGGGGACCCTACGAGCAGTACTTC.

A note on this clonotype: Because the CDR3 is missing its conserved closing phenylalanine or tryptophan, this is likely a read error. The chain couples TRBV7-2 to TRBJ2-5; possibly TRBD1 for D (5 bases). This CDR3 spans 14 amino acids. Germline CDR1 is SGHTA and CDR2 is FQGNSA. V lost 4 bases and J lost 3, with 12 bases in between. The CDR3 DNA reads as TGTGCCAGCAGCTCCAGGGTTGGGAAAGAGACCCAGTACCTC. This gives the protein CASSSRVGKETQYL.

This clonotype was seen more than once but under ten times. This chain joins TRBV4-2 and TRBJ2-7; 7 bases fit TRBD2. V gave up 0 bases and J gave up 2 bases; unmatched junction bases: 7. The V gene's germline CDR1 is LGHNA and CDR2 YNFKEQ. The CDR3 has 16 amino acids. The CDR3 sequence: CASSQEVSGATYEQYF. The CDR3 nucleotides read TGTGCCAGCAGCCAAGAGGTCAGCGGGGCGACCTACGAGCAGTACTTC.

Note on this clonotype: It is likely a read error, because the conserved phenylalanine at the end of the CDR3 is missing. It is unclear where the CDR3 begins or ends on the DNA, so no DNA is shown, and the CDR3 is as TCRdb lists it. The CDR3 protein is CSARPGRSTY. The chain links TRBV20-1 to TRBJ1-2; the DNA was not used to check the table's D call, TRBD1. Inclusive of both ends, the CDR3 amounts to 10 amino acids. The V gene's germline CDR1 is DFQATT and CDR2 SNEGSKA (reference sequence).

The CDR3 loop reads CASSESTGELETQYF. The CDR3 DNA reads TGTGCCAGCAGTGAAAGTACAGGGGAGCTGGAGACCCAGTACTTC. The gene calls are TRBV2 and TRBJ2-5, with TRBD1 identical over 7 bases. The CDR3 loop spans 15 amino acids. J was trimmed by 5 bases and V by 2 bases; bases with no gene match: 8. Germline CDR1 reads SNHLY; CDR2 reads FYNNEI.

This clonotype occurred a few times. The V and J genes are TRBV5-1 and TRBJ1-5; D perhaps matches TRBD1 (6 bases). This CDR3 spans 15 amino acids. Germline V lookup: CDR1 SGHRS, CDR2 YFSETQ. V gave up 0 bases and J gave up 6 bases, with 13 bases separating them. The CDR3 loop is CASSLESGVSQPQHF. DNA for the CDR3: TGCGCCAGCAGCTTGGAGTCAGGGGTCAGTCAGCCCCAGCATTTT.

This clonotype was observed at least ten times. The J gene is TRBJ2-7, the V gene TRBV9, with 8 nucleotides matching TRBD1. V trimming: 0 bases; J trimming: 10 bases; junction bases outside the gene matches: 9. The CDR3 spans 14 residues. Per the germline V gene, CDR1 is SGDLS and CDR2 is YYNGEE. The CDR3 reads CASSVGGTGTTQYF. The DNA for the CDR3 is TGTGCCAGCAGCGTAGGTGGGACAGGCACAACCCAGTACTTC.

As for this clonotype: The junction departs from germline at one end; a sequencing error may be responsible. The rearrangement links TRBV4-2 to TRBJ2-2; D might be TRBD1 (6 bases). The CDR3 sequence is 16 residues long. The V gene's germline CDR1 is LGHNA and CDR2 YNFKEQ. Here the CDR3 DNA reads TGTGCCAGCAGCCAACGACAGGTCGCGAACACCAGGGAGCTGTTTTTT. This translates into CASSQRQVANTRELFF.

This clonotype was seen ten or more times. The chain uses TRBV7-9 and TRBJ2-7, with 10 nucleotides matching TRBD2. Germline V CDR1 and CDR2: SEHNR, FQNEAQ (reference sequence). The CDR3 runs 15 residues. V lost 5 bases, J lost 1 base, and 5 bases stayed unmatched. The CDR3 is CASSPSGLASYEQYF. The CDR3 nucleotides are TGTGCCAGCAGCCCGTCGGGACTAGCGTCCTACGAGCAGTACTTC.

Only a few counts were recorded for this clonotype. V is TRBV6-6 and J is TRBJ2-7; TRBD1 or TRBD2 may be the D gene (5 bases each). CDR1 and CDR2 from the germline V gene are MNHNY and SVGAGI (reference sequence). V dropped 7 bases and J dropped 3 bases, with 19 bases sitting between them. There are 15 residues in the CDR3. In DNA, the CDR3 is TGTGCCAGCAAGGGGTTGCTAGCCAGACTCTACGAGCAGTACTTC. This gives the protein CASKGLLARLYEQYF.

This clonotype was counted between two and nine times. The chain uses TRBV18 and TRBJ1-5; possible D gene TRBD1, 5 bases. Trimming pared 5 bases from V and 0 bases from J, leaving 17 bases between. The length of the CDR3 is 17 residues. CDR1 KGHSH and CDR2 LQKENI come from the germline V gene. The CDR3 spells CASSTTRQTYSNQPQHF. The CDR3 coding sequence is TGTGCCAGCTCAACCACCAGACAGACTTATAGCAATCAGCCCCAGCATTTT.

CDR3 residues: CASTGEGRGELFF. The CDR3 DNA reads as TGTGCCAGCACAGGGGAAGGACGCGGGGAGCTGTTTTTT. The chain uses TRBV27 and TRBJ2-2; maybe TRBD1 (6 bases). Germline CDR1 MNHEY, CDR2 SMNVEV (reference sequence). The V end was cut by 7 bases, the J end by 7 bases, with 13 bases between. The CDR3 has 13 amino acids.

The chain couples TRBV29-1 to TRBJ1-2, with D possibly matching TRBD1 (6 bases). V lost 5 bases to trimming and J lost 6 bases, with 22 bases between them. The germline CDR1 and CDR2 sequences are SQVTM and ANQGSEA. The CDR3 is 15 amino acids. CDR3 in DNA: TGCAGCGTTTCGAGGGCCGGGGGCAGCCGCGATGGCTACACCTTC. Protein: CSVSRAGGSRDGYTF.

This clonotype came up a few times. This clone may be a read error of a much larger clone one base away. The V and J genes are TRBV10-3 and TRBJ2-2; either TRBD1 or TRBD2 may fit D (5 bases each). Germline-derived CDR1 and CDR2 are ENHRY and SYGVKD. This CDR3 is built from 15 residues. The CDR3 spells CATSESLGPTGELFF. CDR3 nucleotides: TGTGCCACCAGTGAGTCGTTGGGACCCACCGGGGAGCTGTTTTTT.

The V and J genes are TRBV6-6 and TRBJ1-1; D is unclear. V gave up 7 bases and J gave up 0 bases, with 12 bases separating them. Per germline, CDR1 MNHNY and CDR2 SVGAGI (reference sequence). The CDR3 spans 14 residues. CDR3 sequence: CASKSSGVNTEAFF. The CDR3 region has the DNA TGTGCCAGCAAAAGTTCTGGGGTGAACACTGAAGCTTTCTTT.

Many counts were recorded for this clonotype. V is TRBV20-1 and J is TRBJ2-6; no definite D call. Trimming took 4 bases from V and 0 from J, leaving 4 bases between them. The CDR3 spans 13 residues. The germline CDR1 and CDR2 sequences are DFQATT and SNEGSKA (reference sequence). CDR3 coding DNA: TGCAGTGCTAAACGCTCTGGGGCCAACGTCCTGACTTTC. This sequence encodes CSAKRSGANVLTF.

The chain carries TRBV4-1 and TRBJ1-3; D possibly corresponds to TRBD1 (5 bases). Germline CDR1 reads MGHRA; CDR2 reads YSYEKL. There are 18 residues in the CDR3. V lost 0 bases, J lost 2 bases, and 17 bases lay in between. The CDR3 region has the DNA TGCGCCAGCAGCCAAGATCCCCCATCTTGGGGGACTGGAAACACCATATATTTT. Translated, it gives CASSQDPPSWGTGNTIYF.

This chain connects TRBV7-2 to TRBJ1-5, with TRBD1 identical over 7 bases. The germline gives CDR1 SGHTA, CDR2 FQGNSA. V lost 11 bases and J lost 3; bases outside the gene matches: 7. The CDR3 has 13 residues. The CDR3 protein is CARITGDNQPQHF. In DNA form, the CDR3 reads TGTGCCCGCATTACAGGGGACAATCAGCCCCAGCATTTT.

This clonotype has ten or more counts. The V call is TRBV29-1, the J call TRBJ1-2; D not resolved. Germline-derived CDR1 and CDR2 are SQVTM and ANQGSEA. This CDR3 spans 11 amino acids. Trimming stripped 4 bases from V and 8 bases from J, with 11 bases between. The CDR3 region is CSVGMGWGYTF. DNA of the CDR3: TGCAGCGTTGGAATGGGATGGGGCTACACCTTC.

In nucleotides, the CDR3 is TGTGCCATATACCGGGACAGGGGAGTCGGCTACACCTTC. Translation gives CAIYRDRGVGYTF. This rearrangement joins TRBV10-3 to TRBJ1-2; 10 bases are shared with TRBD1. This CDR3 region has 13 residues. V lost 9 bases, J lost 8 bases, and 9 bases stayed unmatched. The germline CDR1 and CDR2 sequences are ENHRY and SYGVKD.

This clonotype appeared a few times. The DNA of the CDR3 is TGTGCCCCCCGGGGGTCAGAGACCCAGTACTTC. This sequence encodes CAPRGSETQYF. The genes are TRBV30 and TRBJ2-5, with D possibly matching TRBD2 (6 bases). This CDR3 comprises 11 residues. The germline V gene has CDR1 GTSNPN and CDR2 SVGIG (reference sequence). V shed 8 bases and J shed 4 bases, with 11 bases lying between them.

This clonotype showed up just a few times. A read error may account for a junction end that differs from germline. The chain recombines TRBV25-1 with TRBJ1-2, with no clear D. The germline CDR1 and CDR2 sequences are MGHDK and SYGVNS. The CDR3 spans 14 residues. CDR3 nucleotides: TGTACCAGCAGAGATGGGGTTCCGAACTATGGCTACACCTTC. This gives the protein CTSRDGVPNYGYTF.